This entry describes one T cell receptor beta chain. This sample also contains other DNA sequences that code for the same CDR3. Profiling relied on immunoSEQ multiplex PCR, and the TCRdb table lists in-frame clones only, not all of them. The profile shows roughly 2.2 million clones, 85% to 95% of them singletons. Trimming cost V 3 bases and J 5 bases, with 5 bases left between them. The CDR3 covers 12 residues. The germline V gene encodes CDR1 MDHEN and CDR2 SYDVKM. The sample is drawn from a study of shared clonotypes between healthy human individuals. This TCR derives from a man aged 18 to 29 in good health. Some clones in this sample may be carry-over from other donors' samples. The sequenced sample consisted of naive CD4+ T cells from PBMCs. Documented subset: CD45RA+ positively selected. The V gene is TRBV28, the J gene TRBJ1-5; no clear D gene. The CDR3 sequence: CASSFRDQPQHF. CDR3 DNA sequence: TGTGCCAGCAGTTTCCGGGATCAGCCCCAGCATTTT.